A single sample gave rise to the 16 T cell receptor beta chains below, sequenced in a study of blood T cells in healthy people across ages. A second PCR, run for about 6 to 11 cycles, used a sample-barcoded 5' primer plus a J-beta primer mix. TCRdb processed the 5' RACE reads anew with MiXCR; each CDR3 protein has one entry. This table has 1.5 million to 2 million distinct CDR3 sequences, approximately 30% appearing once. The sample taken for sequencing was blood. These TCRs come from a woman aged 25 to 39 in good health.

This clonotype appeared a few times. The chain uses TRBV2 and TRBJ2-5; 7 bases are a match to TRBD1. The germline CDR1 and CDR2 sequences are SNHLY and FYNNEI. The CDR3 contains 12 residues. V lost 10 bases to trimming and J lost 4 bases; unmatched junction nucleotides: 6. For the CDR3, the DNA is TGTGCCACTACGGACAGGCGAGAGACCCAGTACTTC. Its translation is CATTDRRETQYF.

The DNA for the CDR3 is TGCGCCAGCAGCCCAGGGACTAGCGGGGGGCGGAACAATGAGCAGTTCTTC. Protein: CASSPGTSGGRNNEQFF. The J gene is TRBJ2-1, the V gene TRBV5-1; TRBD2 aligns across 15 bases. Looked up from germline, CDR1 is SGHRS and CDR2 is YFSETQ. The trim removed 4 bases at V and 5 bases at J, leaving 7 bases unmatched. This CDR3 has 17 residues.

The V and J genes are TRBV7-9 and TRBJ1-6; D uncertain. This CDR3 has 13 amino acids. V was shortened by 2 bases and J by 10 bases, with 9 bases between the two germline ends. Germline CDR1 is SEHNR and CDR2 is FQNEAQ (reference sequence). This chain's CDR3 is CASSLPGVSPLHF. In DNA form, the CDR3 reads TGTGCCAGCAGCTTACCCGGGGTCTCACCCCTCCACTTT.

This clonotype was seen more than once but under ten times. The genes are TRBV25-1 and TRBJ2-5; D may match TRBD1 or TRBD2 (5 bases each). The CDR3 contains 15 residues. The V gene's germline CDR1 is MGHDK and CDR2 SYGVNS. Deletions cut 5 bases from V and 3 bases from J, with 16 bases between. The CDR3: CASSFAGTGKETQYF. The CDR3 bases are TGTGCCAGCAGTTTCGCCGGGACCGGTAAAGAGACCCAGTACTTC.

In this sample, this clonotype turned up many times. V is TRBV10-3 and J is TRBJ1-2, with 12 bases that match TRBD1. Germline V gives CDR1 ENHRY, CDR2 SYGVKD. J gave up 0 bases and V 2 bases, and 7 bases lay outside the gene matches. The CDR3 extends over 18 amino acids. CDR3 protein: CAISEIGTGGRTNYGYTF. CDR3 sequence (DNA): TGTGCCATCAGTGAGATCGGGACAGGGGGCAGAACTAACTATGGCTACACCTTC.

This clonotype was seen many times. CDR3 region: CASSLMSETQYF. CDR3 nucleotide sequence: TGTGCCAGCAGCTTAATGAGTGAGACCCAGTACTTC. The chain joins TRBV7-2 to TRBJ2-5; no reliable D call. The CDR3 is made up of 12 amino acids. From germline, CDR1 is SGHTA and CDR2 FQGNSA. The germline V and J ends were trimmed by 2 bases and 5 bases, with 6 bases remaining between them.

This clonotype was found many times. The chain uses TRBV12-3 or TRBV12-4 and TRBJ2-1; unclear D gene. The CDR3 runs to 15 residues. Deletions cut 6 bases from V and 0 bases from J, with 12 bases between. The chain's CDR3 is CASSRPLSSYNEQFF. The CDR3 DNA reads TGTGCCAGCAGCCGACCCTTAAGCTCCTACAATGAGCAGTTCTTC.

As for this clonotype: At one end, the junction sequence differs from germline, possibly due to a read error. The chain is built from TRBV6-1 and TRBJ2-3; D may be TRBD1 or TRBD2 (5 bases each). Germline V gene data show CDR1 as MNHNS and CDR2 as SASEGT. The CDR3 spans 14 residues. The CDR3 sequence is CASSSTAGADAQYF. For the CDR3, the DNA is TGTGCCAGCAGTTCGACGGCCGGGGCAGATGCGCAGTATTTT.

In this sample, this clonotype turned up a few times. The rearrangement links TRBV7-9 to TRBJ2-3; 10 bases match TRBD2. The CDR3 is 14 residues long. CDR1 and CDR2 from the germline V gene are SEHNR and FQNEAQ (reference sequence). The trim removed 1 base at V and 14 bases at J, leaving 9 bases unmatched. The CDR3: CASSLEASGSGRYF. The CDR3 nucleotides read TGTGCCAGCAGCTTAGAGGCTAGCGGGAGCGGTCGGTATTTT.

On this clonotype: An end of the junction does not agree with germline; a read error may underlie this. The chain carries TRBV7-9 and TRBJ1-3; maybe TRBD1 (6 bases). Germline V CDR1 and CDR2: SEHNR, FQNEAQ (reference sequence). The CDR3 is made up of 17 amino acids. The CDR3 bases are TGTGCCAGCAGCTTTGGGGGCAGCCCGATCTCTGGAAACACCGTATATTTT. Translation: CASSFGGSPISGNTVYF.

A word on this clonotype: Since a much larger clone is just one base distant, this may be a read error. The chain employs TRBV7-2 and TRBJ2-7; D is undetermined. Germline lookup yields CDR1 SGHTA and CDR2 FQGNSA. The CDR3 consists of 13 residues. Trimming cost V 5 bases and J 7 bases, with 15 bases left between them. The CDR3 nucleotides are TGTGCCAGCAGCCAGACCGTAGTGAAGGAGCAGTACTTC. Translating it yields CASSQTVVKEQYF.

This clonotype was counted ten times or more. This CDR3 is CASSEVLRGDRLYEQYF. The CDR3 nucleotides are TGTGCCAGCAGTGAAGTCCTCCGGGGGGACAGGCTCTACGAGCAGTACTTC. The V and J genes are TRBV6-1 and TRBJ2-7, with TRBD1 as a possible D gene (8 bases). There are 17 residues in the CDR3. Trimming pared 1 base from V and 3 bases from J, leaving 19 bases between. CDR1 is MNHNS and CDR2 is SASEGT in the germline V gene.

In the case of this clonotype: A much larger clone differs by one base, so this may be a read error. The chain has TRBV29-1 and TRBJ2-1; D tentatively fits TRBD1 or TRBD2 (6 bases each). V was shortened by 2 bases and J by 8 bases, with 16 bases between the two germline ends. CDR1 is SQVTM, CDR2 ANQGSEA, per germline. There are 14 residues in the CDR3. The CDR3 reads CSVERGVRADEQFF. The CDR3 DNA is TGCAGCGTTGAAAGGGGGGTTCGGGCGGATGAGCAGTTCTTC.

V usage is TRBV30 and J usage is TRBJ1-2; weak D call: TRBD1 (5 bases). From germline, CDR1 is GTSNPN and CDR2 SVGIG (reference sequence). The V and J ends lost 5 bases and 7 bases respectively, with 11 bases between them. The CDR3 contains 11 residues. This CDR3 reads CAWGGAGGYTF. The CDR3 region has the DNA TGTGCCTGGGGAGGGGCTGGTGGCTACACCTTC.

Concerning this clonotype itself: A much larger clone lies one base from this, so it may be a read error. The chain uses TRBV9 and TRBJ2-1, with D perhaps given as TRBD1 or TRBD2 (7 bases each). CDR3 size: 16 residues. Per the germline V gene, CDR1 is SGDLS and CDR2 is YYNGEE. The V and J ends lost 7 bases and 1 base respectively, with 18 bases between them. CDR3 coding DNA: TGTGCCAGCGGCTCCCCAGGGGGGGGTTCCTACAATGAGCAGTTCTTC. It is translated as CASGSPGGGSYNEQFF.

V is TRBV29-1 and J is TRBJ2-5; D is uncertain. Germline V CDR1 and CDR2: SQVTM, ANQGSEA. This CDR3 has 15 amino acids. V shed 0 bases and J shed 5 bases, with 16 bases lying between them. The CDR3 reads CSVEDGLPPLETQYF. In nucleotides, the CDR3 is TGCAGCGTTGAAGATGGGCTCCCCCCTCTGGAGACCCAGTACTTC.